The entry below describes one T cell receptor (beta chain). The sample is drawn from a study of T cell changes during pregnancy in multiple sclerosis. Sequencing used immunoSEQ multiplex PCR; TCRdb keeps in-frame clones, though not all of them. The table has about 69,000 clones, 92% seen once; the top ten hold about 2%. Unmatched junction bases numbered 7, after V lost 4 bases and J lost 7 bases. The germline V gene encodes CDR1 KGHSH and CDR2 LQKENI. This CDR3 spans 15 amino acids. The chain couples TRBV18 to TRBJ1-4; TRBD1 matches at 9 bases. The source material was peripheral blood, sampled in the third trimester of pregnancy. This receptor was identified in a female donor in good health, enrolled as a control in a pregnancy study. The CDR3 DNA sequence: TGTGCCAGCTCACTAACCGGGACAGGGAGTGAAAAACTGTTTTTT. This encodes CASSLTGTGSEKLFF.